The 25 T cell receptor beta chains given below trace back to one sample, sequenced in a study of blood T cell repertoires in COVID-19 (TCRdb year 2020). The library came from the immunoSEQ multiplex PCR assay. Entries here come from immuneACCESS through TCRdb and include only in-frame sequences with V and J called. Some clones fail to appear in such tables; in the studies checked, an unresolved V gene covers under half of the shortfall, and the cause of the remainder is unknown. Present in this sample are 200,000 to 250,000 clones, 80% to 90% of which were seen just once. 14% to 15% of the sample lies in the top ten. Sequencing input: PBMCs or T cells enriched from blood (not recorded which). These TCRs come from a woman aged 45-65 years with acute COVID-19.

V is TRBV3-1 (or the pseudogene TRBV3-2) and J is TRBJ1-3; weak D call: TRBD1 (5 bases). Trimming took 4 bases from V and 0 from J, leaving 7 bases between them. CDR1 is LGHDT and CDR2 is YNNKEL in the germline V gene (reference sequence). The CDR3 extends over 14 amino acids. The CDR3 loop is CASSPRASGNTIYF. In DNA form, the CDR3 reads TGTGCCAGCAGCCCCAGGGCCTCTGGAAACACCATATATTTT.

The chain couples TRBV19 to TRBJ1-2, with D possibly matching TRBD1 (5 bases). Looked up from germline, CDR1 is LNHDA and CDR2 is SQIVND (reference sequence). The CDR3 totals 11 residues. V was trimmed by 7 bases and J by 2 bases, leaving 5 bases between them. DNA of the CDR3: TGTGCCAGTACAGGGAACTATGGCTACACCTTC. This codes for CASTGNYGYTF.

V and J are TRBV2 and TRBJ1-1, with 8 positions matching TRBD1. The germline CDR1 and CDR2 sequences are SNHLY and FYNNEI. This CDR3 is built from 13 residues. Trimming removed 6 bases from V and 4 bases from J; junction bases left unmatched: 4. This CDR3 reads CASSRTGGTEAFF. The CDR3 coding sequence is TGTGCCAGCAGCCGCACAGGGGGCACTGAAGCTTTCTTT.

This clone was counted a few times. This chain connects TRBV4-1 to TRBJ2-7, with 12 nucleotides matching TRBD2. This CDR3 contains 15 residues. From germline, CDR1 is MGHRA and CDR2 YSYEKL. The trim removed 1 base at V and 4 bases at J, leaving 2 bases unmatched. The CDR3 DNA is TGCGCCAGCAGCCAAGGGACTAGCGGGAATTACGAGCAGTACTTC. Encoded protein: CASSQGTSGNYEQYF.

The gene calls are TRBV7-9 and TRBJ2-5; D unclear. This CDR3 comprises 13 residues. Looked up from germline, CDR1 is SEHNR and CDR2 is FQNEAQ (reference sequence). V shed 1 base and J shed 5 bases, with 8 bases lying between them. CDR3 region: CASSLVVLETQYF. As DNA, the CDR3 is TGTGCCAGCAGCTTAGTTGTCTTGGAGACCCAGTACTTC.

J is TRBJ1-5 and V is TRBV2; TRBD1 matches 10 bases. Losses at the gene ends were 6 bases for V and 9 bases for J; bases not matched to a gene: 11. CDR1 is SNHLY, CDR2 FYNNEI, per germline. The CDR3 covers 15 residues. CDR3 loop: CASSPGTGDYMPQHF. The CDR3 DNA reads TGTGCCAGCAGCCCCGGGACAGGGGACTATATGCCCCAGCATTTT.

The chain couples TRBV27 to TRBJ2-1; D might be TRBD2 (6 bases). Trimming cost V 1 base and J 2 bases, with 21 bases left between them. Germline V gene lookup returns CDR1 MNHEY and CDR2 SMNVEV (reference sequence). The CDR3 consists of 19 residues. For the CDR3, the DNA is TGTGCCAGCAGTTTATTCCCACCAAGGAGGGACCCAACCTACAATGAGCAGTTCTTC. This translates into CASSLFPPRRDPTYNEQFF.

This chain joins TRBV18 and TRBJ2-7, with 9 bases aligning to TRBD1. V lost 5 bases to trimming and J lost 2 bases; unmatched junction nucleotides: 7. This CDR3 has 15 amino acids. Germline V gene lookup returns CDR1 KGHSH and CDR2 LQKENI. The CDR3, as DNA: TGTGCCAGCTCAGCCCCCGGGACAGGGACCTACGAGCAGTACTTC. Protein: CASSAPGTGTYEQYF.

V is TRBV19 and J is TRBJ2-3; D remains unclear. Germline values: CDR1 LNHDA, CDR2 SQIVND (reference sequence). The CDR3 covers 11 residues. Trimming took 7 bases from V and 5 from J, leaving 7 bases between them. CDR3 in DNA: TGTGCCAGTACTAAAAGAGATACGCAGTATTTT. It encodes CASTKRDTQYF. Combining the CDR3 with reference TRBV19 and TRBJ2-3 gives the whole variable domain DGGITQSPKYLFRKEGQNVTLSCEQNLNHDAMYWYRQDPGQGLRLIYYSQIVNDFQKGDIAEGYSVSREKKESFPLTVTSAQKNPTAFYLCASTKRDTQYFGPGTRLTVL.

The chain links TRBV18 to TRBJ2-2, with 8 bases matching TRBD2. Germline V lookup: CDR1 KGHSH, CDR2 LQKENI. CDR3 size: 15 residues. V trimming: 6 bases; J trimming: 5 bases; junction bases outside the gene matches: 8. The CDR3 DNA reads as TGTGCCAGCTCCCAAGGGACTAGACCTACCGGGGAGCTGTTTTTT. Protein sequence: CASSQGTRPTGELFF.

This chain joins TRBV5-1 and TRBJ2-3; 9 nucleotides agree with TRBD2. CDR1 is SGHRS, CDR2 YFSETQ, per germline. Trimming took 4 bases from V and 0 from J; bases not matched to a gene: 3. The CDR3 is made up of 15 amino acids. The CDR3 region is CASSATSGSTDTQYF. CDR3 nucleotides: TGCGCCAGCAGCGCCACTAGCGGGAGCACAGATACGCAGTATTTT.

This chain links TRBV5-4 with TRBJ1-2; D gene unclear. The CDR3 is 14 amino acids. V shed 5 bases and J shed 7 bases, with 18 bases lying between them. Germline V gene sequence: CDR1 SGHNT, CDR2 YYREEE (reference sequence). CDR3 bases: TGTGCCAGCAGTATAGAGGCGCTTTTGGGTGGCTACACCTTC. This encodes CASSIEALLGGYTF.

The J gene is TRBJ2-7, the V gene TRBV7-2; perhaps TRBD1 as D (5 bases). CDR1 is SGHTA, CDR2 FQGNSA, per germline. The ends were cut back, 5 bases at V and 3 bases at J, with 11 bases in the middle. The CDR3 length is 13 residues. CDR3 protein: CASSAGLYYEQYF. The CDR3 nucleotides are TGTGCCAGCAGCGCAGGGTTGTACTACGAGCAGTACTTC.

The chain has TRBV18 and TRBJ1-2; 9 bases map to TRBD1. From germline, CDR1 is KGHSH and CDR2 LQKENI. CDR3 size: 14 residues. With 1 base clipped from V and 6 bases from J, the junction kept 3 bases outside the gene matches. The CDR3 nucleotides read TGTGCCAGCTCACCACAGGGACAGGGCGATGGCTACACCTTC. This gives the protein CASSPQGQGDGYTF.

The chain is built from TRBV6-2 or TRBV6-3 and TRBJ2-7, with 11 bases aligning to TRBD2. V shed 5 bases and J 4 bases; nucleotides not matched to a gene: 7. Germline V CDR1 and CDR2: MNHEY, SVGEGT. The CDR3 consists of 15 residues. The CDR3 loop is CASSKLAGGPYEQYF. CDR3 coding DNA: TGTGCCAGCAGTAAATTAGCGGGAGGGCCGTACGAGCAGTACTTC.

This clone has more than one count but fewer than ten. This sequence joins TRBV6-5 and TRBJ2-7, with 9 bases identical to TRBD1. Germline assignment: CDR1 MNHEY and CDR2 SVGAGI. The CDR3 is 15 residues long. After removal of 6 bases from V and 6 bases from J, the junction contained 12 bases not matched to a gene. Here the CDR3 DNA reads TGTGCCAGCAGCCAACCGGGACAGGGACGTTCCGAGCAGTACTTC. Translated: CASSQPGQGRSEQYF.

This chain connects TRBV30 to TRBJ1-1; tentative D call: TRBD1 (5 bases). V dropped 3 bases and J dropped 8 bases, with 7 bases sitting between them. This CDR3 contains 10 residues. CDR1 GTSNPN and CDR2 SVGIG come from the germline V gene (reference sequence). The CDR3 DNA sequence: TGTGCCTGGAGGGGGCAGGAAGCTTTCTTT. This translates into CAWRGQEAFF.

The chain couples TRBV11-2 to TRBJ2-1; 12 bases agree with TRBD2. The germline gives CDR1 SGHAT, CDR2 FQNNGV. After removal of 5 bases from V and 9 bases from J, the junction contained 8 bases not matched to a gene. CDR3 length equals 15 residues. The CDR3 region is CASSPTSGRIGEQFF. The CDR3 nucleotides are TGTGCCAGCAGCCCGACTAGCGGGAGAATAGGTGAGCAGTTCTTC.

The V gene is TRBV7-9, the J gene TRBJ1-2, with D perhaps TRBD1 (5 bases). There are 15 residues in the CDR3. The germline V gene encodes CDR1 SEHNR and CDR2 FQNEAQ (reference sequence). Trimming removed 0 bases at V and 3 bases at J, with 11 bases between. The CDR3 here is CASSLAGRDYYGYTF. DNA for the CDR3: TGTGCCAGCAGCTTAGCTGGCAGGGATTACTATGGCTACACCTTC.

The chain recombines TRBV7-6 with TRBJ2-3; 11 bases line up with TRBD2. The CDR3 loop spans 16 amino acids. The ends lost 3 bases at V and 6 bases at J; junction bases unmatched: 8. Germline assignment: CDR1 SGHVS and CDR2 FNYEAQ. The CDR3 DNA reads TGTGCCAGCAGCTTCTCTAGCGGGAGGCCTACTGATACGCAGTATTTT. Translating it yields CASSFSSGRPTDTQYF.

The genes are TRBV9 and TRBJ2-1, with TRBD2 matching 9 bases. V was pared by 7 bases and J by 0 bases, with 5 bases of the junction left unmatched. The CDR3 spans 15 residues. CDR1 is SGDLS, CDR2 YYNGEE, per germline. The CDR3 here is CASQAGGSSYNEQFF. Written as DNA, the CDR3 is TGTGCCAGCCAAGCGGGAGGTTCCTCCTACAATGAGCAGTTCTTC.

Concerning this clone itself: Distinct nucleotide sequences in the sample also encode this CDR3. V gene TRBV6-1 combines with J gene TRBJ2-3, with 9 bases lining up with TRBD2. Germline V gene sequence: CDR1 MNHNS, CDR2 SASEGT. Losses at the gene ends were 2 bases for V and 2 bases for J; bases not matched to a gene: 5. This CDR3 has 16 amino acids. CDR3 nucleotides: TGTGCCAGCAGTGAAAGTGTAGCGGGAGACACAGATACGCAGTATTTT. Its translation is CASSESVAGDTDTQYF.

The chain employs TRBV4-1 and TRBJ1-4; TRBD1 aligns across 9 bases. After removal of 1 base from V and 4 bases from J, the junction contained 7 bases not matched to a gene. This CDR3 region has 17 residues. CDR1 and CDR2 from the germline V gene are MGHRA and YSYEKL. DNA for the CDR3: TGCGCCAGCAGCCAAGGGACAGGGGCCCTCGTTAATGAAAAACTGTTTTTT. This sequence encodes CASSQGTGALVNEKLFF.

The rearrangement links TRBV21-1 to TRBJ2-7; TRBD1 is the table's D call, not checked against the DNA. TRBV21-1 is deemed a pseudogene. CDR3 size: 13 residues. Here the CDR3 DNA reads TGTGCCGGACGCCGGGACAGAAACTACGAGCAGTACTTC. Translated, it gives CAGRRDRNYEQYF.

The chain links TRBV28 to TRBJ2-7; 11 bases map to TRBD2. With 8 bases clipped from V and 0 bases from J, the junction kept 6 bases outside the gene matches. In germline, CDR1 is MDHEN, CDR2 SYDVKM. CDR3 length equals 15 residues. CDR3: CASRLAGGPSYEQYF. As DNA, the CDR3 is TGTGCCAGCCGATTAGCGGGAGGGCCCTCCTACGAGCAGTACTTC. The variable domain in full, with the rest retrieved from reference TRBV28 and TRBJ2-7, is DVKVTQSSRYLVKRTGEKVFLECVQDMDHENMFWYRQDPGLGLRLIYFSYDVKMKEKGDIPEGYSVSREKKERFSLILESASTNQTSMYLCASRLAGGPSYEQYFGPGTRLTVT.